This paragraph reports one T cell receptor beta chain. Its antigen is currently not known. The sample holds no much larger clone one base away, and base qualities are not on file. This sample stems from a study of control samples from healthy donors and cancer patients (dated by TCRdb to 2020 to 2021). The library relied on the immunoSEQ multiplex PCR assay. What TCRdb holds here is the immuneACCESS table cut down to in-frame rearrangements. Part of the clones is not present; checked against another copy, under half of the missing clones reflect an unresolved V gene, and the others are unexplained. This sample holds some 67,000 clones; just under 90% were observed only once. In total, the top ten clones hold under 20% of the sample. CDR1 is given as ENHRY and CDR2 as SYGVKD, both from the germline V gene. The CDR3 measures 15 amino acids from cysteine to phenylalanine. This entry keeps only the CDR3 DNA: 45 bases, framed from base 1. V ends up 6 bases short and J 7 bases short, with an unmatched junction base count of 9.

Sequencing was done on a sample of PBMCs. The V gene is TRBV10-3 and the J gene is TRBJ1-6; TRBD1 matches 7 bases in the middle. The sequence derives from a man aged 55 to 70 with lung cancer. The CDR3 reads as follows: CAISGLDRANSPLHF. The nucleotide sequence is TGTGCCATCAGCGGACTCGACAGGGCAAATTCACCCCTCCACTTT.